One and the same sample provided the 9 T cell receptor beta chains below, sequenced in a study of cytomegalovirus exposure and HLA in healthy donors. The primer mix had 60 Vbeta and 13 Jbeta primers. Sequencing used immunoSEQ multiplex PCR; TCRdb keeps in-frame clones, though not all of them. The table shows approximately 190,000 clones, with 81% occurring only once. Material: PBMCs. The receptor set was obtained from a man in his fifties in good health and CMV-seronegative.

This clone has just a few counts. The CDR3 protein is CASSSAGGYNEQFF. DNA of the CDR3: TGTGCCAGCAGCTCAGCGGGGGGCTACAATGAGCAGTTCTTC. The rearrangement uses TRBV5-4 and TRBJ2-1; 9 positions match TRBD2. Trimming cost V 3 bases and J 3 bases; bases outside gene matches: 1. Germline V gene sequence: CDR1 SGHNT, CDR2 YYREEE (reference sequence). This CDR3 contains 14 residues.

In this sample, this clone turned up a few times. The chain's CDR3 is CASSQDAPVSNEKLFF. The CDR3 bases are TGCGCCAGCAGCCAAGATGCCCCGGTCTCTAATGAAAAACTGTTTTTT. The rearrangement uses TRBV4-3 and TRBJ1-4, with D hard to call. Deletions cut 0 bases from V and 3 bases from J, with 11 bases between. Germline V gene data show CDR1 as LGHNA and CDR2 as YSLEER. CDR3 size: 16 residues.

The rearrangement links TRBV7-9 to TRBJ2-3; D perhaps matches TRBD2 (6 bases). Germline V gives CDR1 SEHNR, CDR2 FQNEAQ (reference sequence). The CDR3 is 16 residues long. Trimming removed 5 bases at V and 0 bases at J, with 15 bases between. CDR3 in amino acids: CASSLGLSTSTDTQYF. The DNA of the CDR3 is TGTGCCAGCAGCCTAGGACTATCCACTAGCACAGATACGCAGTATTTT. Filled out from reference TRBV7-9 and TRBJ2-3, the complete variable domain reads DTGVSQNPRHKITKRGQNVTFRCDPISEHNRLYWYRQTLGQGPEFLTYFQNEAQLEKSRLLSDRFSAERPKGSFSTLEIQRTEQGDSAMYLCASSLGLSTSTDTQYFGPGTRLTVL.

The chain recombines TRBV6-5 with TRBJ2-3; the D gene is possibly TRBD2 (5 bases). The CDR3 contains 14 residues. Trimming cost V 6 bases and J 4 bases, with 14 bases left between them. CDR1 and CDR2 from the germline V gene are MNHEY and SVGAGI. CDR3 amino acids: CASSFGVGADTQYF. As DNA, the CDR3 is TGTGCCAGCAGCTTCGGGGTTGGCGCAGATACGCAGTATTTT.

The V and J genes are TRBV7-2 and TRBJ2-7, with 7 bases aligning to TRBD1. CDR1 and CDR2 (germline): SGHTA, FQGNSA. The CDR3 loop spans 13 amino acids. Trimming cost V 8 bases and J 2 bases; bases outside gene matches: 6. The CDR3: CASGKGQPYEQYF. The CDR3 coding sequence is TGTGCCAGCGGAAAGGGACAGCCCTACGAGCAGTACTTC. The variable domain in full, with the rest retrieved from reference TRBV7-2 and TRBJ2-7, is GAGVSQSPSNKVTEKGKDVELRCDPISGHTALYWYRQSLGQGLEFLIYFQGNSAPDKSGLPSDRFSAERTGGSVSTLTIQRTQQEDSAVYLCASGKGQPYEQYFGPGTRLTVT.

V gene TRBV19 combines with J gene TRBJ1-3, with 8 bases matching TRBD1. The germline gives CDR1 LNHDA, CDR2 SQIVND (reference sequence). V shed 7 bases, J shed 5 bases, and the junction held 7 bases outside the gene matches. This CDR3 has 14 amino acids. As DNA, the CDR3 is TGTGCCAGTACCGTCGCAGGGGGCAGAAACACCATATATTTT. Translated: CASTVAGGRNTIYF.

The chain recombines TRBV18 with TRBJ1-4; weak D call: TRBD1 (5 bases). V was clipped by 6 bases and J by 7 bases, with 15 bases between them. The germline V gene has CDR1 KGHSH and CDR2 LQKENI. The CDR3 contains 14 residues. The CDR3 is CASSRTPGGEKLFF. The CDR3 DNA reads TGTGCCAGCTCCCGGACGCCGGGGGGTGAAAAACTGTTTTTT.

V gene TRBV18 combines with J gene TRBJ2-5; possible D gene TRBD2, 6 bases. V lost 6 bases and J lost 5, with 19 bases in between. The CDR3 has 15 amino acids. Germline V gene data show CDR1 as KGHSH and CDR2 as LQKENI. In nucleotides, the CDR3 is TGTGCCAGCTCTCAAACCGTGGAGGGCCGGGAGACCCAGTACTTC. It specifies CASSQTVEGRETQYF.

This chain connects TRBV7-9 to TRBJ2-7; TRBD1 matches at 8 bases. The germline V gene has CDR1 SEHNR and CDR2 FQNEAQ (reference sequence). This CDR3 has 15 residues. Trimming removed 5 bases from V and 6 bases from J; junction bases left unmatched: 12. The CDR3 sequence: CASSLGGQVGVEQYF. For the CDR3, the DNA is TGTGCCAGCAGCCTGGGGGGACAGGTCGGTGTCGAGCAGTACTTC.